The 26 T cell receptor beta chains below all came from one sample that was sequenced in a study of cytomegalovirus exposure and HLA in healthy donors. The PCR had 60 Vbeta and 13 Jbeta primers. TCRdb's copy holds only in-frame clones and misses some; the assay was immunoSEQ multiplex PCR. The data show 90,000 to 120,000 clones, with around 76% seen just once and about 2.3% held by the top ten. The sequenced sample was PBMCs. The receptors derive from a man aged 18 to 29 in good health and CMV-seronegative.

Only a few counts were recorded for this clone. This chain uses TRBV6-5 with TRBJ1-3, with 7 nucleotides matching TRBD1. The CDR3 consists of 12 residues. The germline V gene has CDR1 MNHEY and CDR2 SVGAGI. V lost 11 bases, J lost 9 bases, and 10 bases stayed unmatched. CDR3 in DNA: TGTGCCTCGGGACAGTGGGAAAGCACCATATATTTT. It translates to CASGQWESTIYF.

In the case of this clone: In the same sample, other DNA sequences code for this CDR3. J is TRBJ1-2 and V is TRBV6-5, with D maybe TRBD1 (6 bases). Trimming removed 0 bases at V and 8 bases at J, with 10 bases between. Germline CDR1 reads MNHEY; CDR2 reads SVGAGI. This CDR3 region has 13 residues. In DNA form, the CDR3 reads TGTGCCAGCAGTTACTCGACAGGACTGGGCTACACCTTC. As protein: CASSYSTGLGYTF.

The CDR3 nucleotides read TGTGCCAGCAGCTTGGGGGGGACTAGCGGGGTCAGCACAGATACGCAGTATTTT. Translating it yields CASSLGGTSGVSTDTQYF. J is TRBJ2-3 and V is TRBV5-4, with TRBD2 identical over 13 bases. Trimming at V came to 0 bases and at J to 0 bases, leaving 4 bases not matched to a gene. The CDR3 spans 18 residues. CDR1 is SGHNT, CDR2 YYREEE, per germline (reference sequence). Full variable domain (remainder filled in from reference TRBV5-4 and TRBJ2-3): ETGVTQSPTHLIKTRGQQVTLRCSSQSGHNTVSWYQQALGQGPQFIFQYYREEENGRGNFPPRFSGLQFPNYSSELNVNALELDDSALYLCASSLGGTSGVSTDTQYFGPGTRLTVL.

The chain employs TRBV5-4 and TRBJ1-3; 8 positions match TRBD1. CDR1 is SGHNT, CDR2 YYREEE, per germline (reference sequence). The CDR3 runs to 15 residues. Trimming at V came to 3 bases and at J to 4 bases, leaving 6 bases not matched to a gene. The CDR3 loop reads CASSSMTGDGNTIYF. The CDR3 nucleotides read TGTGCCAGCAGCTCCATGACAGGGGACGGAAACACCATATATTTT.

This chain connects TRBV6-5 to TRBJ2-6; 8 nucleotides match TRBD1. Germline V CDR1 and CDR2: MNHEY, SVGAGI. V lost 6 bases, J lost 2 bases, and 3 bases stayed unmatched. The CDR3 totals 15 residues. Here the CDR3 DNA reads TGTGCCAGCAGAGCGACAGGGGCTGGGGCCAACGTCCTGACTTTC. Translating gives CASRATGAGANVLTF.

In its sample, this clone was seen a few times. This chain's CDR3 is CASSFLGGGRTDTQYF. The CDR3 DNA is TGCGCCAGCAGCTTCCTCGGGGGGGGGCGCACAGATACGCAGTATTTT. V and J are TRBV5-1 and TRBJ2-3; TRBD2 aligns across 8 bases. Looked up from germline, CDR1 is SGHRS and CDR2 is YFSETQ. The length of the CDR3 is 16 residues. The V segment lost 2 bases and the J segment 1 base; nucleotides outside the gene matches: 6.

The chain combines TRBV5-4 with TRBJ2-5, with 9 bases aligning to TRBD2. The CDR3 contains 17 residues. CDR1 and CDR2 from the germline V gene are SGHNT and YYREEE (reference sequence). J was trimmed by 2 bases and V by 0 bases; bases with no gene match: 8. DNA of the CDR3: TGTGCCAGCAGCTTGGGGCTAGCGGGGACAACTCAAGAGACCCAGTACTTC. It yields the protein CASSLGLAGTTQETQYF.

The V gene is TRBV7-3, the J gene TRBJ2-1; D may be TRBD1 (6 bases). Germline CDR1 and CDR2: SGHTA and FQGTGA. The length of the CDR3 is 15 residues. V was trimmed by 5 bases and J by 3 bases, leaving 14 bases between them. CDR3 region: CASSPNRVGYNEQFF. In nucleotides, the CDR3 is TGTGCCAGCAGCCCGAACAGGGTCGGCTACAATGAGCAGTTCTTC.

V and J are TRBV19 and TRBJ1-1; 7 bases map to TRBD1. The CDR3 runs to 13 residues. V was pared by 5 bases and J by 6 bases, with 6 bases of the junction left unmatched. Germline CDR1 reads LNHDA; CDR2 reads SQIVND (reference sequence). This CDR3 reads CASSPGGVAEAFF. The DNA of the CDR3 is TGTGCCAGTAGTCCAGGGGGAGTGGCTGAAGCTTTCTTT.

The rearrangement uses TRBV29-1 and TRBJ2-3; D is ambiguous. The CDR3 contains 12 residues. Per the germline V gene, CDR1 is SQVTM and CDR2 is ANQGSEA. The V end was cut by 7 bases, the J end by 4 bases, with 12 bases between. The CDR3 DNA reads TGCAGCGCCCTGACATCAGCAGATACGCAGTATTTT. It specifies CSALTSADTQYF.

For this clone: The same CDR3 also results from other DNA sequences found in this sample. This sequence joins TRBV10-3 and TRBJ1-4; D remains unclear. Trimming pared 6 bases from V and 2 bases from J, leaving 7 bases between. The CDR3 has 13 amino acids. Germline V gene lookup returns CDR1 ENHRY and CDR2 SYGVKD. Here the CDR3 DNA reads TGTGCCATCAGCCGGACTACTAATGAAAAACTGTTTTTT. This translates into CAISRTTNEKLFF.

The chain combines TRBV9 with TRBJ2-1; the match to TRBD2 covers 9 bases. V dropped 4 bases and J dropped 4; count of bases not matched to a gene: 18. The CDR3 runs 19 residues. Germline-derived CDR1 and CDR2 are SGDLS and YYNGEE. The CDR3: CASSQPGPSGDYGYNEQFF. The CDR3 nucleotides are TGTGCCAGCAGCCAACCCGGGCCTAGCGGGGACTATGGGTACAATGAGCAGTTCTTC.

The chain has TRBV7-9 and TRBJ2-1; 15 bases align to TRBD2. Germline loops: CDR1 SEHNR, CDR2 FQNEAQ (reference sequence). This CDR3 contains 15 residues. Unmatched junction bases numbered 1, after V lost 1 base and J lost 9 bases. CDR3 DNA: TGTGCCAGCAGCTTAGGGACTAGCGGGGGGGTTGAGCAGTTCTTC. Translation: CASSLGTSGGVEQFF.

The chain couples TRBV2 to TRBJ2-7; TRBD1 aligns across 10 bases. Germline V gene sequence: CDR1 SNHLY, CDR2 FYNNEI. V was pared by 7 bases and J by 7 bases, with 7 bases of the junction left unmatched. CDR3 size: 13 residues. The CDR3 sequence is CASTRDRGMEQYF. CDR3 DNA sequence: TGTGCCAGCACTCGGGACAGGGGAATGGAGCAGTACTTC.

There are a few counts of this clone. The genes are TRBV5-1 and TRBJ2-7, with D tentatively TRBD1 (5 bases). The CDR3 length is 12 residues. Germline CDR1 and CDR2: SGHRS and YFSETQ. Trimming stripped 4 bases from V and 6 bases from J, with 11 bases between. The CDR3 sequence: CASSEQGSEQYF. In DNA form, the CDR3 reads TGCGCCAGCAGCGAGCAGGGCTCCGAGCAGTACTTC.

J is TRBJ2-1 and V is TRBV7-6, with 11 bases lining up with TRBD2. The CDR3 consists of 16 residues. CDR1 and CDR2 from the germline V gene are SGHVS and FNYEAQ. The V segment lost 1 base and the J segment 8 bases; nucleotides outside the gene matches: 7. The CDR3 is CASSLEIAGGPDEQFF. CDR3 coding DNA: TGTGCCAGCAGCTTAGAGATAGCGGGGGGGCCCGATGAGCAGTTCTTC.

This clone was seen just once. The CDR3 DNA reads TGTGCCAGCAGCTCGACTAGCGGGGGTAAGGGGGCCAATGAGCAGTTCTTC. The encoded protein is CASSSTSGGKGANEQFF. The chain couples TRBV5-6 to TRBJ2-1, with 12 bases aligning to TRBD2. The CDR3 is 17 residues long. CDR1 is SGHDT and CDR2 is YYEEEE in the germline V gene. Trimming at V came to 3 bases and at J to 6 bases, leaving 10 bases not matched to a gene. The complete variable domain, with remaining parts taken from reference TRBV5-6 and TRBJ2-1, reads DAGVTQSPTHLIKTRGQQVTLRCSPKSGHDTVSWYQQALGQGPQFIFQYYEEEERQRGNFPDRFSGHQFPNYSSELNVNALLLGDSALYLCASSSTSGGKGANEQFFGPGTRLTVL.

The chain employs TRBV9 and TRBJ2-1; 13 bases fit TRBD2. The CDR3 has 18 residues. Unmatched junction bases numbered 14, after V lost 3 bases and J lost 8 bases. Per germline, CDR1 SGDLS and CDR2 YYNGEE. The CDR3 protein is CASSGRRLAGGRFDEQFF. DNA for the CDR3: TGTGCCAGCAGCGGCCGGCGACTAGCGGGGGGCCGGTTCGATGAGCAGTTCTTC. The entire variable domain, with the rest obtained from reference TRBV9 and TRBJ2-1, is as follows: DSGVTQTPKHLITATGQRVTLRCSPRSGDLSVYWYQQSLDQGLQFLIQYYNGEERAKGNILERFSAQQFPDLHSELNLSSLELGDSALYFCASSGRRLAGGRFDEQFFGPGTRLTVL.

This sequence joins TRBV5-1 and TRBJ1-4; D not certain. The CDR3 has 15 amino acids. Trimming removed 0 bases from V and 3 bases from J, with 9 bases in between. Germline loops: CDR1 SGHRS, CDR2 YFSETQ. CDR3 loop: CASSLASVANEKLFF. CDR3 DNA sequence: TGCGCCAGCAGCTTGGCATCGGTGGCTAATGAAAAACTGTTTTTT.

This clone was observed a handful of times. The chain carries TRBV4-2 and TRBJ2-5, with 9 bases fitting TRBD2. CDR1 is LGHNA, CDR2 YNFKEQ, per germline. V was pared by 5 bases and J by 7 bases, with 14 bases of the junction left unmatched. There are 16 residues in the CDR3. The CDR3 reads CASSYGTSPTDGTQYF. The CDR3 DNA reads as TGTGCCAGCAGCTATGGGACTAGCCCAACGGACGGGACCCAGTACTTC.

The chain links TRBV5-1 to TRBJ2-7, with a weak D call TRBD1 (5 bases). CDR1 is SGHRS, CDR2 YFSETQ, per germline. This CDR3 has 15 amino acids. Trimming took off 4 bases at V and 2 bases at J, with 16 bases between the two ends. This CDR3 is CASSLSAGSPYEQYF. CDR3 DNA: TGCGCCAGCAGCCTCTCCGCAGGGTCCCCCTACGAGCAGTACTTC.

The V gene is TRBV6-1, the J gene TRBJ2-5, with TRBD2 identical over 7 bases. This CDR3 region has 15 residues. Looked up from germline, CDR1 is MNHNS and CDR2 is SASEGT. The J segment lost 0 bases and the V segment lost 5 bases, leaving 6 bases of the junction unmatched. CDR3 loop: CASSPGGRDQETQYF. The CDR3 DNA reads TGTGCCAGCAGTCCCGGGGGGAGGGACCAAGAGACCCAGTACTTC.

This chain uses TRBV5-1 with TRBJ2-1; 7 nucleotides align to TRBD2. This CDR3 contains 17 residues. The ends lost 2 bases at V and 2 bases at J; junction bases unmatched: 10. Germline V gene data show CDR1 as SGHRS and CDR2 as YFSETQ. The CDR3 protein is CASSFGLVGTPYNEQFF. The DNA of the CDR3 is TGCGCCAGCAGCTTCGGACTAGTGGGAACCCCCTACAATGAGCAGTTCTTC.

The chain links TRBV5-4 to TRBJ2-5; 11 bases map to TRBD2. The CDR3 totals 16 residues. Trimming removed 3 bases from V and 1 base from J; junction bases left unmatched: 5. Germline V gene sequence: CDR1 SGHNT, CDR2 YYREEE (reference sequence). Here the CDR3 reads CASSSALAGGQETQYF. The CDR3 DNA follows: TGTGCCAGCAGCTCGGCGCTAGCGGGGGGCCAAGAGACCCAGTACTTC.

The V gene is TRBV19, the J gene TRBJ1-5; tentative D call: TRBD1 (5 bases). The CDR3 covers 14 residues. CDR1 is LNHDA and CDR2 is SQIVND in the germline V gene (reference sequence). Trimming took 3 bases from V and 6 from J, leaving 12 bases between them. The CDR3 reads CASSIQGRGQPQHF. The CDR3 region has the DNA TGTGCCAGTAGTATCCAGGGCCGAGGTCAGCCCCAGCATTTT. Looking up the rest from reference TRBV19 and TRBJ1-5 gives the full variable domain: DGGITQSPKYLFRKEGQNVTLSCEQNLNHDAMYWYRQDPGQGLRLIYYSQIVNDFQKGDIAEGYSVSREKKESFPLTVTSAQKNPTAFYLCASSIQGRGQPQHFGDGTRLSIL.

A single count supports this clone. V gene TRBV6-1 combines with J gene TRBJ2-5; 8 bases are a match to TRBD1. The V segment lost 8 bases and the J segment 5 bases; nucleotides outside the gene matches: 13. This CDR3 has 15 amino acids. The germline CDR1 and CDR2 sequences are MNHNS and SASEGT. This CDR3 reads CASRPQGARAETQYF. The CDR3 bases are TGTGCCAGCCGACCGCAGGGGGCGCGGGCGGAGACCCAGTACTTC.